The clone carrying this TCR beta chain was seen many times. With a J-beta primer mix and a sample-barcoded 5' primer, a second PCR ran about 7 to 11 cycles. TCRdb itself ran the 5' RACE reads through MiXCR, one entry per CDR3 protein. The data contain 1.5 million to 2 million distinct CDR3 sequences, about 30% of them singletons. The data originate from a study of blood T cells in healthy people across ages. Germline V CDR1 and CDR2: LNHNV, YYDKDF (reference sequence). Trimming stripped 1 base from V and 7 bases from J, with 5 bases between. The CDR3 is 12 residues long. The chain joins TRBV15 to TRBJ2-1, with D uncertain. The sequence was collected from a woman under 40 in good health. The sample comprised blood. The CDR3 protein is CATSRGWNEQFF. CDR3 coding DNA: TGTGCCACCAGCAGAGGCTGGAATGAGCAGTTCTTC.